A single sample gave rise to the 23 T cell receptor beta chains below, sequenced in a study of blood T cells in healthy people across ages. A second PCR, run for roughly 6 to 11 cycles, used a sample-barcoded 5' primer plus a J-beta primer mix. TCRdb redid the calling of the 5' RACE reads with MiXCR, one entry per CDR3 protein. Of roughly 680,000 distinct CDR3 sequences in the sample, more than 40% were seen once. Sequenced: blood. The receptor set was obtained from a woman aged 55-70 years in good health.

The rearrangement links TRBV3-1 to TRBJ2-3, with a weak D call TRBD2 (5 bases). The V end lost 2 bases, the J end lost 4 bases, and 16 bases lay between the germline ends. This CDR3 has 16 residues. The germline V gene has CDR1 LGHDT and CDR2 YNNKEL (reference sequence). CDR3 DNA: TGTGCCAGCAGCCAACTGTCCGGACGGCGGGCAGATACGCAGTATTTT. This sequence encodes CASSQLSGRRADTQYF.

The J gene is TRBJ1-5, the V gene TRBV12-3 or TRBV12-4; D unresolved. CDR3 size: 14 residues. V was shortened by 1 base and J by 5 bases, with 9 bases between the two germline ends. The CDR3 sequence: CASSLVLGYQPQHF. The CDR3 coding sequence is TGTGCCAGCAGTTTAGTTTTAGGGTATCAGCCCCAGCATTTT.

This clonotype has at least ten counts. The CDR3 loop reads CASRLGPYGYTF. As DNA, the CDR3 is TGTGCCAGCAGGCTCGGCCCTTATGGCTACACCTTC. V is TRBV28 and J is TRBJ1-2; D unclear. Trimming shortened V by 6 bases and J by 5 bases, and 10 bases separated the two germline ends. The CDR3 contains 12 residues. The germline gives CDR1 MDHEN, CDR2 SYDVKM.

The chain is built from TRBV7-2 and TRBJ1-3; a weak D match, TRBD1 (5 bases). The germline CDR1 and CDR2 sequences are SGHTA and FQGNSA. The CDR3 sequence is 15 residues long. V lost 10 bases and J lost 4, with 20 bases in between. The CDR3 is CATKARGGTGNTIYF. CDR3 DNA sequence: TGTGCCACAAAGGCCCGTGGGGGGACCGGAAACACCATATATTTT.

The rearrangement joins TRBV28 to TRBJ1-1, with a tentative D call TRBD1 (5 bases). Germline CDR1 and CDR2: MDHEN and SYDVKM. This CDR3 is built from 10 residues. The V and J ends lost 8 bases and 8 bases respectively, with 9 bases between them. CDR3 residues: CASVRGEAFF. CDR3 nucleotides: TGTGCCAGCGTGAGGGGCGAAGCTTTCTTT.

This clonotype has only a few counts. This rearrangement joins TRBV20-1 to TRBJ2-7; TRBD2 matches 14 bases. The J segment lost 7 bases and the V segment lost 6 bases, leaving 5 bases of the junction unmatched. The CDR3 length is 13 residues. Germline lookup yields CDR1 DFQATT and CDR2 SNEGSKA (reference sequence). CDR3: CSAGLAGGWEQYF. CDR3 nucleotides: TGCAGTGCAGGACTAGCGGGAGGTTGGGAGCAGTACTTC.

The rearrangement joins TRBV2 to TRBJ2-1; the D gene is possibly TRBD1 (5 bases). This CDR3 comprises 12 residues. Trimming shortened V by 6 bases and J by 6 bases, and 9 bases separated the two germline ends. Germline values: CDR1 SNHLY, CDR2 FYNNEI. The DNA for the CDR3 is TGTGCCAGCAGGCTCAGGGTCAATGAGCAGTTCTTC. It specifies CASRLRVNEQFF. Together with reference TRBV2 and TRBJ2-1, the CDR3 gives the full variable domain: EPEVTQTPSHQVTQMGQEVILRCVPISNHLYFYWYRQILGQKVEFLVSFYNNEISEKSEIFDDQFSVERPDGSNFTLKIRSTKLEDSAMYFCASRLRVNEQFFGPGTRLTVL.

The chain carries TRBV4-1 and TRBJ1-1; unclear D gene. V lost 4 bases to trimming and J lost 0 bases, with 15 bases between them. From germline, CDR1 is MGHRA and CDR2 YSYEKL. This CDR3 is built from 16 residues. The CDR3 bases are TGCGCCAGCAGCCCAGGACTTGGGGAGATGAACACTGAAGCTTTCTTT. This translates into CASSPGLGEMNTEAFF.

The J gene is TRBJ2-5, the V gene TRBV6-1; no definite D call. The V end was cut by 5 bases, the J end by 5 bases, with 9 bases between. The CDR3 is 12 residues long. Looked up from germline, CDR1 is MNHNS and CDR2 is SASEGT. CDR3 sequence: CASSYLWETQYF. The CDR3 DNA follows: TGTGCCAGCAGTTATTTATGGGAGACCCAGTACTTC.

The chain couples TRBV6-6 to TRBJ1-5; possibly TRBD1 for D (6 bases). Trimming took 5 bases from V and 4 from J, leaving 12 bases between them. Germline V gene lookup returns CDR1 MNHNY and CDR2 SVGAGI (reference sequence). The CDR3 is 14 residues long. CDR3 coding DNA: TGTGCCAGCAGTCAACAGGGCAGGAATCAGCCCCAGCATTTT. Its protein product is CASSQQGRNQPQHF.

The V and J genes are TRBV7-3 and TRBJ2-3; D might be TRBD2 (7 bases). Germline V gives CDR1 SGHTA, CDR2 FQGTGA. This CDR3 spans 14 amino acids. V gave up 5 bases and J gave up 6 bases, with 15 bases separating them. The CDR3 is CASSRGGPEDTQYF. The CDR3 DNA follows: TGTGCCAGCAGCAGGGGGGGGCCGGAGGATACGCAGTATTTT. Filled out from reference TRBV7-3 and TRBJ2-3, the complete variable domain reads GAGVSQTPSNKVTEKGKYVELRCDPISGHTALYWYRQSLGQGPEFLIYFQGTGAADDSGLPNDRFFAVRPEGSVSTLKIQRTERGDSAVYLCASSRGGPEDTQYFGPGTRLTVL.

There are a few counts of this clonotype. This chain joins TRBV7-9 and TRBJ2-5; D may be TRBD1 (5 bases). Germline V gene sequence: CDR1 SEHNR, CDR2 FQNEAQ (reference sequence). This CDR3 has 14 residues. Trimming shortened V by 8 bases and J by 11 bases, and 24 bases separated the two germline ends. CDR3 sequence reads: CASSLLGAGYAQYF. CDR3 DNA: TGTGCCAGCTCTCTTCTTGGGGCAGGCTACGCGCAGTACTTC.

V is TRBV6-5 and J is TRBJ2-7; possibly TRBD1 for D (5 bases). This CDR3 contains 14 residues. Germline CDR1 MNHEY, CDR2 SVGAGI. The ends were cut back, 5 bases at V and 1 base at J, with 12 bases in the middle. The CDR3 loop reads CASSDVGDSYEQYF. CDR3 DNA: TGTGCCAGCAGTGACGTAGGGGATTCCTACGAGCAGTACTTC.

In this sample, this clonotype turned up once. The rearrangement uses TRBV29-1 and TRBJ2-4; D is perhaps TRBD2 (7 bases). The assigned J gene may be wrong: the sequence end matches TRBJ2-7 better. The length of the CDR3 is 13 residues. CDR1 is SQVTM and CDR2 is ANQGSEA in the germline V gene. The DNA for the CDR3 is TGCAGCGTTGGAGGGGGGGGGAATAGCGAGCAGTACTTC. Its protein is CSVGGGGNSEQYF.

This clonotype was seen only a few times. The chain combines TRBV20-1 with TRBJ2-1, with 8 bases identical to TRBD2. The CDR3 loop spans 15 amino acids. Germline V gene lookup returns CDR1 DFQATT and CDR2 SNEGSKA (reference sequence). V trimming: 0 bases; J trimming: 4 bases; junction bases outside the gene matches: 5. The CDR3 protein is CSARDTVAGYNEQFF. In DNA form, the CDR3 reads TGCAGTGCTAGAGATACGGTAGCGGGGTACAATGAGCAGTTCTTC.

On this clonotype: The junction shows a germline mismatch at one end, possibly a read error. V usage is TRBV29-1 and J usage is TRBJ2-1; no clear D. CDR3 size: 11 residues. CDR1 and CDR2 (germline): SQVTM, ANQGSEA. The CDR3 region has the DNA TGCAGCGTTGAGATTTACAGTGAGCAGTTCTTC. Its protein product is CSVEIYSEQFF.

CDR3 amino acids: CASSVGGLAKGNEQFF. CDR3 nucleotide sequence: TGTGCCAGCAGCGTAGGAGGACTAGCGAAGGGGAATGAGCAGTTCTTC. The gene calls are TRBV9 and TRBJ2-1; 9 bases are a match to TRBD2. V trimming: 0 bases; J trimming: 7 bases; junction bases outside the gene matches: 8. The CDR3 extends over 16 amino acids. The V gene's germline CDR1 is SGDLS and CDR2 YYNGEE.

J is TRBJ2-3 and V is TRBV15; D not resolved. V lost 5 bases and J 1 base, leaving 7 bases between the germline ends. Germline values: CDR1 LNHNV, CDR2 YYDKDF (reference sequence). The CDR3 is 13 residues long. CDR3 sequence reads: CATSFGRTDTQYF. The CDR3 region has the DNA TGTGCCACCAGCTTCGGGCGCACAGATACGCAGTATTTT.

The chain is built from TRBV5-1 and TRBJ2-7, with 8 bases fitting TRBD1. Germline lookup yields CDR1 SGHRS and CDR2 YFSETQ. This CDR3 contains 13 residues. The V gene end was trimmed by 5 bases and the J gene end by 4 bases; junction bases not matched to a gene: 5. In nucleotides, the CDR3 is TGCGCCAGCAGAACGGACAGGGAGTACGAGCAGTACTTC. This gives the protein CASRTDREYEQYF.

The sample holds a few counts of this clonotype. V gene TRBV20-1 combines with J gene TRBJ1-1; D ambiguous. Germline CDR1 DFQATT, CDR2 SNEGSKA (reference sequence). CDR3 length: 13 amino acids. Deletions cut 2 bases from V and 1 base from J, with 8 bases between. The CDR3 sequence: CSARRARNTEAFF. As DNA, the CDR3 is TGCAGTGCTAGAAGAGCGCGGAACACTGAAGCTTTCTTT.

The chain is built from TRBV7-2 and TRBJ1-4; D not certain. There are 15 residues in the CDR3. Germline V lookup: CDR1 SGHTA, CDR2 FQGNSA. V was cut by 3 bases and J by 8 bases, with 16 bases left in between. CDR3 sequence: CASSFSGTVGEKLFF. The CDR3 DNA sequence: TGTGCCAGCAGCTTTTCGGGAACAGTTGGGGAAAAACTGTTTTTT.

V and J are TRBV6-1 and TRBJ1-5; tentative D call: TRBD1 (5 bases). Deletions cut 7 bases from V and 3 bases from J, with 19 bases between. The CDR3 totals 16 residues. Germline CDR1 MNHNS, CDR2 SASEGT. Here the CDR3 reads CASTSQGLVDNQPQHF. The CDR3 bases are TGTGCCAGCACTTCCCAGGGCCTCGTAGACAATCAGCCCCAGCATTTT.

J is TRBJ1-2 and V is TRBV7-2; D unclear. V was shortened by 0 bases and J by 4 bases, with 9 bases between the two germline ends. The CDR3 has 14 residues. Germline lookup yields CDR1 SGHTA and CDR2 FQGNSA. CDR3 residues: CASSLAGPSYGYTF. DNA for the CDR3: TGTGCCAGCAGCTTAGCCGGCCCCTCCTATGGCTACACCTTC.